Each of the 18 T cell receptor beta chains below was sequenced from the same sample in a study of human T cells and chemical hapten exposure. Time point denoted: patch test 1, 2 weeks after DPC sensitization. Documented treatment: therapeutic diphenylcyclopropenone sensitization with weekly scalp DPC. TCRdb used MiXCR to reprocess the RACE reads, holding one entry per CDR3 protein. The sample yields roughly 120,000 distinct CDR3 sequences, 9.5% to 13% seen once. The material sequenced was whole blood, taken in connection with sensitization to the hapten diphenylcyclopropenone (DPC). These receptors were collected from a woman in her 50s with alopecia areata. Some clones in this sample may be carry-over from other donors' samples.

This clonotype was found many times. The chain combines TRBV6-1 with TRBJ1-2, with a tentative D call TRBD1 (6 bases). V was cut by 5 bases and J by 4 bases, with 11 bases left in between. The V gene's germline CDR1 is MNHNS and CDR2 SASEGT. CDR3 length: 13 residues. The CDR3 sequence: CASSNRESYGYTF. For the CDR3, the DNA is TGTGCCAGCAGTAACAGGGAGTCCTATGGCTACACCTTC.

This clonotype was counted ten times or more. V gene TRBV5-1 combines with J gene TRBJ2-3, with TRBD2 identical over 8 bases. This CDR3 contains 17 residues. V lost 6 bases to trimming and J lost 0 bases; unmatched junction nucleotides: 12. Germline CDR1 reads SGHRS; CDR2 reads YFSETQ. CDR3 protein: CASKSGGGHLSTDTQYF. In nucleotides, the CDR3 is TGCGCCAGCAAATCCGGCGGGGGGCACCTTAGCACAGATACGCAGTATTTT.

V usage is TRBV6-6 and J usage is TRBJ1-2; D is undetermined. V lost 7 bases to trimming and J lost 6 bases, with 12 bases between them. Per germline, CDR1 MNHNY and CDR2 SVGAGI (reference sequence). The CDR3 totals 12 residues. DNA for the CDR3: TGTGCCAGCAAAACAGAGTCGGATGGCTACACCTTC. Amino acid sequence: CASKTESDGYTF.

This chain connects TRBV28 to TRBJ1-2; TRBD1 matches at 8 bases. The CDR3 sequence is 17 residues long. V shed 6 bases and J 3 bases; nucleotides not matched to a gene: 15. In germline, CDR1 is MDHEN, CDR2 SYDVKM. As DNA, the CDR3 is TGTGCCAGCAGCTCTGGGACAGGACTACACTTGGACTATGGCTACACCTTC. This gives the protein CASSSGTGLHLDYGYTF.

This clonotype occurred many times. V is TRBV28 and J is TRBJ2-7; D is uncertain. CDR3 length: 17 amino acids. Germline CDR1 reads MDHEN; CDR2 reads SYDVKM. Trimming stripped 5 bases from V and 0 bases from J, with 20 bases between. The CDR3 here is CASSPAPSSKPSYEQYF. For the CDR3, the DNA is TGTGCCAGCAGTCCTGCCCCCTCGTCCAAGCCCTCCTACGAGCAGTACTTC.

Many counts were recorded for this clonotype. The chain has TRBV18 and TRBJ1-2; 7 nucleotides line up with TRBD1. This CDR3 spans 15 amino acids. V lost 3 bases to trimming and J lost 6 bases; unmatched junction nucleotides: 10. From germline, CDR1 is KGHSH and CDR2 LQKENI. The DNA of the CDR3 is TGTGCCAGCTCACCTGGATACAGGGGCGCCGATGGCTACACCTTC. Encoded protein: CASSPGYRGADGYTF.

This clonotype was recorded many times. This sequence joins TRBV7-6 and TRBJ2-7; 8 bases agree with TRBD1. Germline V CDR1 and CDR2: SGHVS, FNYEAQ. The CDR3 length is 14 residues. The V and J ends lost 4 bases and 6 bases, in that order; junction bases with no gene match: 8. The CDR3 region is CASSSRQGMAEQYF. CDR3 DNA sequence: TGTGCCAGCAGCTCACGACAGGGGATGGCCGAGCAGTACTTC.

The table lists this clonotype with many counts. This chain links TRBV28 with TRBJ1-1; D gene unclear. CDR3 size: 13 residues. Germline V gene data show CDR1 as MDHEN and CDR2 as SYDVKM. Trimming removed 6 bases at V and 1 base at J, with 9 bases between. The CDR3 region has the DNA TGTGCCAGCAGCTCTCGTGGGAACACTGAAGCTTTCTTT. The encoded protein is CASSSRGNTEAFF. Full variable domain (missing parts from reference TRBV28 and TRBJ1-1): DVKVTQSSRYLVKRTGEKVFLECVQDMDHENMFWYRQDPGLGLRLIYFSYDVKMKEKGDIPEGYSVSREKKERFSLILESASTNQTSMYLCASSSRGNTEAFFGQGTRLTVV.

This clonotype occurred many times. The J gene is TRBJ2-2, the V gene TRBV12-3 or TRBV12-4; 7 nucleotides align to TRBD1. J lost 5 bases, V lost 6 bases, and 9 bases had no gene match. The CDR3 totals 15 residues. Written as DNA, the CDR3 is TGTGCCAGCAGCACCGGGACAGTAGATACCGGGGAGCTGTTTTTT. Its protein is CASSTGTVDTGELFF.

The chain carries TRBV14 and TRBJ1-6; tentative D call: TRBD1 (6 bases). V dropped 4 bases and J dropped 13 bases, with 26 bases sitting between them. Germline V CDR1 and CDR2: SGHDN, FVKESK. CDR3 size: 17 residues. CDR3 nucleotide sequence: TGTGCCAGCAGCCCGACCTCCTCGGGACAACGGAATCGGCCCCTCCACTTT. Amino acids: CASSPTSSGQRNRPLHF. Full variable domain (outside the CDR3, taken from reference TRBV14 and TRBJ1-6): EAGVTQFPSHSVIEKGQTVTLRCDPISGHDNLYWYRRVMGKEIKFLLHFVKESKQDESGMPNNRFLAERTGGTYSTLKVQPAELEDSGVYFCASSPTSSGQRNRPLHFGNGTRLTVT.

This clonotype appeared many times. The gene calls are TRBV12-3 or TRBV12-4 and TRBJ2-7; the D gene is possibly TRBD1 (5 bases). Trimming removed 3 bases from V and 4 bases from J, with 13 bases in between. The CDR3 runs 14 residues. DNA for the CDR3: TGTGCCAGCAGTTTGTGGAGACAGATTTACGAGCAGTACTTC. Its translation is CASSLWRQIYEQYF.

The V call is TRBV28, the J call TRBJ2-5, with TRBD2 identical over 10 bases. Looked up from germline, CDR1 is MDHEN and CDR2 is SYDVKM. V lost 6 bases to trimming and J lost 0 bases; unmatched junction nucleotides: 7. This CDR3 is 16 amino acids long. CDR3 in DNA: TGTGCCAGCAGAACCGGGACTAGCGCGCACCAAGAGACCCAGTACTTC. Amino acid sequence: CASRTGTSAHQETQYF.

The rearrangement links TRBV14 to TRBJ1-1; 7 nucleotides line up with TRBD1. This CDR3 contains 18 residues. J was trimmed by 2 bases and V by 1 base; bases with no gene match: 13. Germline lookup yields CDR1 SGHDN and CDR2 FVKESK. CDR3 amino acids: CASSQVYPGGVSNTEAFF. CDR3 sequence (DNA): TGTGCCAGCAGCCAAGTGTATCCAGGGGGAGTTAGTAACACTGAAGCTTTCTTT.

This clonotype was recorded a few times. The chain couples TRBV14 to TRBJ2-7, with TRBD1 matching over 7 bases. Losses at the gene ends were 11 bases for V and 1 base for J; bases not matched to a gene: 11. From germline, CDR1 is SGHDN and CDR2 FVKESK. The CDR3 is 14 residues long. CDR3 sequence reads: CASNSGTASYEQYF. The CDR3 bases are TGTGCCTCCAACTCCGGGACAGCATCCTACGAGCAGTACTTC.

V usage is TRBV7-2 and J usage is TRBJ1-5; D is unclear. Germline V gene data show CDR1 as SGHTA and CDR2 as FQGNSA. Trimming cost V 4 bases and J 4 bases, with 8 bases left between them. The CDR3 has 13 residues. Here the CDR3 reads CASSYSLNQPQHF. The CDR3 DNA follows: TGTGCCAGCAGCTACTCCTTGAATCAGCCCCAGCATTTT.

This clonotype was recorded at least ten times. This CDR3 is CASSAPIGNNEKLFF. In DNA, the CDR3 is TGTGCCAGCAGTGCTCCCATTGGGAATAATGAAAAACTGTTTTTT. V gene TRBV25-1 combines with J gene TRBJ1-4; D remains ambiguous. Trimming removed 4 bases at V and 4 bases at J, with 13 bases between. Per germline, CDR1 MGHDK and CDR2 SYGVNS. The CDR3 has 15 amino acids.

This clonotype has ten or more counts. CDR3 residues: CASSPHTGEGNEQYF. The DNA for the CDR3 is TGTGCCAGCAGCCCTCACACGGGGGAGGGCAACGAGCAGTACTTC. The gene calls are TRBV9 and TRBJ2-7; 7 bases map to TRBD2. Germline V gene lookup returns CDR1 SGDLS and CDR2 YYNGEE. V lost 4 bases to trimming and J lost 5 bases; unmatched junction nucleotides: 12. CDR3 size: 15 residues.

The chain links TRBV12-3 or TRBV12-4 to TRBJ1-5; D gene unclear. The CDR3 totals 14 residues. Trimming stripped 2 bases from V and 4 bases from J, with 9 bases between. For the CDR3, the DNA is TGTGCCAGCAGTTTAATGGATAGAAATCAGCCCCAGCATTTT. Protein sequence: CASSLMDRNQPQHF.